The 16 T cell receptor beta chains below all came from one sample that was sequenced in a study of shared clonotypes between healthy human individuals. Sequencing was performed with immunoSEQ multiplex PCR; in TCRdb, only in-frame clones are kept and a portion is missing. Of about 330,000 clones listed, approximately 74% are singletons. Sequencing was done on a sample of memory CD4+ T cells sorted from blood. Subset of the sample: CD45RA-negative fraction. These receptor sequences come from a man aged 30 to 45 in good health.

This clone was picked up a small number of times. This sequence joins TRBV5-1 and TRBJ2-2, with D possibly TRBD1 on 5 matching bases. Germline values: CDR1 SGHRS, CDR2 YFSETQ. The CDR3 contains 14 residues. V dropped 6 bases and J dropped 5 bases, with 14 bases sitting between them. The CDR3 sequence: CASNPQGVTGELFF. The CDR3 DNA reads TGCGCCAGCAATCCCCAGGGTGTAACCGGGGAGCTGTTTTTT.

This chain connects TRBV27 to TRBJ1-1; 9 nucleotides agree with TRBD1. The CDR3 extends over 14 amino acids. Per the germline V gene, CDR1 is MNHEY and CDR2 is SMNVEV (reference sequence). The V and J ends lost 8 bases and 6 bases, in that order; junction bases with no gene match: 10. In DNA, the CDR3 is TGTGCCAGCCTCGCCAGACGACAGGGGGCTGAAGCTTTCTTT. Its translation is CASLARRQGAEAFF.

This clone occurred once. The rearrangement uses TRBV5-5 and TRBJ2-5; D is perhaps TRBD2 (6 bases). The ends were cut back, 4 bases at V and 5 bases at J, with 15 bases in the middle. The CDR3 runs 14 residues. Germline V gene sequence: CDR1 SGHKS, CDR2 YYEKEE (reference sequence). CDR3: CASSATAGSETQYF. The CDR3 DNA follows: TGTGCCAGCAGCGCTACGGCGGGGTCGGAGACCCAGTACTTC.

The chain uses TRBV5-1 and TRBJ2-1, with D perhaps matching TRBD1 or TRBD2 (5 bases each). This CDR3 comprises 16 residues. Deletions cut 6 bases from V and 7 bases from J, with 23 bases between. CDR1 and CDR2 (germline): SGHRS, YFSETQ. The CDR3 reads CASTIDGGSLGNEQFF. CDR3 nucleotides: TGCGCCAGCACTATCGATGGGGGATCGCTCGGGAATGAGCAGTTCTTC.

The rearrangement joins TRBV18 to TRBJ2-3; TRBD1 might be the D (5 bases). Germline V CDR1 and CDR2: KGHSH, LQKENI. Trimming took 6 bases from V and 6 from J, leaving 13 bases between them. The CDR3 extends over 13 amino acids. In DNA form, the CDR3 reads TGTGCCAGCTCGCGCCCGTCAGGGGATACGCAGTATTTT. Translated: CASSRPSGDTQYF.

This sequence joins TRBV28 and TRBJ2-2; the D gene could be TRBD1 or TRBD2 (5 bases each). Trimming took off 9 bases at V and 0 bases at J, with 14 bases between the two ends. This CDR3 has 15 residues. The germline gives CDR1 MDHEN, CDR2 SYDVKM. CDR3 nucleotides: TGTGCCAGAACGGGTGGGACGCCGAACACCGGGGAGCTGTTTTTT. Translation gives CARTGGTPNTGELFF.

The V call is TRBV28, the J call TRBJ2-3, with 8 nucleotides matching TRBD1. Germline V CDR1 and CDR2: MDHEN, SYDVKM. V dropped 2 bases and J dropped 3; count of bases not matched to a gene: 1. The CDR3 runs to 14 residues. The CDR3 loop is CASSLTGGTDTQYF. The CDR3, as DNA: TGTGCCAGCAGTTTAACAGGGGGTACAGATACGCAGTATTTT.

CDR3 DNA sequence: TGTGCCAGCAGCTTAGACTCACAGGTAGACACTGAAGCTTTCTTT. Translating gives CASSLDSQVDTEAFF. V gene TRBV7-8 combines with J gene TRBJ1-1, with D possibly being TRBD1 (5 bases). Germline V lookup: CDR1 SGHVS, CDR2 FQNEAQ. The V and J ends lost 1 base and 3 bases respectively, with 12 bases between them. CDR3 length equals 15 residues.

The J gene is TRBJ1-3, the V gene TRBV28; tentative D call: TRBD1 (5 bases). With 6 bases removed from V and 0 bases from J, the gap between germline ends came to 21 bases. Germline V CDR1 and CDR2: MDHEN, SYDVKM. The length of the CDR3 is 18 residues. The CDR3 DNA reads as TGTGCCAGCAGCTCTTACGCCCCGGGACCCAGCTCTGGAAACACCATATATTTT. Amino acid sequence: CASSSYAPGPSSGNTIYF.

The CDR3 bases are TGTGCCAGCAGGCCCGGGACGGCGAATTCACCCCTCCACTTT. This translates into CASRPGTANSPLHF. The chain is built from TRBV2 and TRBJ1-6, with D possibly TRBD1 on 5 matching bases. Trimming pared 6 bases from V and 7 bases from J, leaving 13 bases between. CDR1 and CDR2 (germline): SNHLY, FYNNEI. The CDR3 sequence is 14 residues long. The full variable domain, with the rest looked up from reference TRBV2 and TRBJ1-6, is EPEVTQTPSHQVTQMGQEVILRCVPISNHLYFYWYRQILGQKVEFLVSFYNNEISEKSEIFDDQFSVERPDGSNFTLKIRSTKLEDSAMYFCASRPGTANSPLHFGNGTRLTVT.

This sequence joins TRBV29-1 and TRBJ2-4; 7 nucleotides match TRBD1. Germline V gives CDR1 SQVTM, CDR2 ANQGSEA. V dropped 3 bases and J dropped 9; count of bases not matched to a gene: 11. The CDR3 has 14 amino acids. DNA of the CDR3: TGCAGCGTTGAGGGGCAGGGGGTTTATCCCATTCAGTACTTC. It translates to CSVEGQGVYPIQYF.

V is TRBV10-3 and J is TRBJ1-2, with a tentative D call TRBD1 (6 bases). The CDR3 is made up of 13 amino acids. The germline gives CDR1 ENHRY, CDR2 SYGVKD. V was clipped by 7 bases and J by 4 bases, with 13 bases between them. CDR3 DNA sequence: TGTGCCATCACTCCAGACAGGACCTATGGCTACACCTTC. Its translation: CAITPDRTYGYTF.

CDR3 loop: CASSLVRLAADTQYF. The CDR3, as DNA: TGTGCCAGCAGCTTAGTTCGGCTAGCGGCAGATACGCAGTATTTT. The V call is TRBV7-8, the J call TRBJ2-3, with 7 bases identical to TRBD2. The J segment lost 4 bases and the V segment lost 1 base, leaving 5 bases of the junction unmatched. Germline V gene data show CDR1 as SGHVS and CDR2 as FQNEAQ. This CDR3 has 15 residues.

This clone was recorded once. In nucleotides, the CDR3 is TGTGCCAGCTCACCACGGGGCGGAGCTACAGATACGCAGTATTTT. The encoded protein is CASSPRGGATDTQYF. The V call is TRBV18, the J call TRBJ2-3; the D gene is possibly TRBD1 (5 bases). Looked up from germline, CDR1 is KGHSH and CDR2 is LQKENI. CDR3 length: 15 residues. The germline V and J ends were trimmed by 1 base and 3 bases, with 11 bases remaining between them.

This chain uses TRBV5-1 with TRBJ1-3; weak D call: TRBD1 (5 bases). CDR1 and CDR2 (germline): SGHRS, YFSETQ. With 4 bases removed from V and 2 bases from J, the gap between germline ends came to 13 bases. The CDR3 covers 15 residues. CDR3 region: CASSPGAVAGNTIYF. The CDR3 coding sequence is TGCGCCAGCAGCCCCGGGGCCGTCGCTGGAAACACCATATATTTT.

J is TRBJ2-4 and V is TRBV7-9; 10 nucleotides match TRBD1. J gave up 0 bases and V 1 base, and 0 bases lay outside the gene matches. The germline V gene has CDR1 SEHNR and CDR2 FQNEAQ (reference sequence). The CDR3 runs to 16 residues. The CDR3 region is CASSLGDRGAKNIQYF. The CDR3, as DNA: TGTGCCAGCAGCTTAGGGGACAGGGGAGCCAAAAACATTCAGTACTTC. Looking up the rest from reference TRBV7-9 and TRBJ2-4 gives the full variable domain: DTGVSQNPRHKITKRGQNVTFRCDPISEHNRLYWYRQTLGQGPEFLTYFQNEAQLEKSRLLSDRFSAERPKGSFSTLEIQRTEQGDSAMYLCASSLGDRGAKNIQYFGAGTRLSVL.